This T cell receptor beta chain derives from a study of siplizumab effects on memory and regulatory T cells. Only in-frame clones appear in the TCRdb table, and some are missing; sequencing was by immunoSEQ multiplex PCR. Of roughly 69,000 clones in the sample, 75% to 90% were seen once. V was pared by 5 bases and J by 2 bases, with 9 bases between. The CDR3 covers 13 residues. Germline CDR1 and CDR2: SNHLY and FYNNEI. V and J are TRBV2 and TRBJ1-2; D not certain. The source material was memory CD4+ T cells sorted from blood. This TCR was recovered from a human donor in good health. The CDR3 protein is CASSRDKNYGYTF. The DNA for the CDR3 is TGTGCCAGCAGTCGCGACAAGAACTATGGCTACACCTTC.